A selection of T cell receptor beta chains follows, all from one sample in a study of blood T cell repertoires in COVID-19. Clones were sequenced by immunoSEQ multiplex PCR, and TCRdb holds only the in-frame ones, with some missing. The sample has some 460,000 clones; 75% to 90% are singletons. Sequences were obtained from PBMCs or T cells enriched from blood (not recorded which). All receptors derive from a woman aged 18-29 years who had recovered from COVID-19. Both conserved end residues are trimmed from each CDR3. Expanded clones get a size class; other rows say once, few or many, or leave the size out.

j_call: TRBJ2-7
v_call: TRBV6-5
clone_size: few
cdr3_aa: ASSTTGVLYEQY

j_call: TRBJ2-7
v_call: TRBV19
clone_size: -
cdr3_aa: ASSRRPGGPEQY

j_call: TRBJ2-1
v_call: TRBV7-9
clone_size: -
cdr3_aa: ASSFPGTSGGAYNEQF

j_call: TRBJ1-1
v_call: TRBV12-5
clone_size: -
cdr3_aa: ASGLVSYTEAF

j_call: TRBJ1-4
v_call: TRBV3-1/TRBV3-2
clone_size: -
cdr3_aa: ASSRRGSDEKLF

j_call: TRBJ2-7
v_call: TRBV5-1
clone_size: -
cdr3_aa: ASSLDTQAYEQY

j_call: TRBJ1-5
v_call: TRBV2
clone_size: -
cdr3_aa: ASSEEAGAEPQH

j_call: TRBJ2-7
v_call: TRBV2
clone_size: -
cdr3_aa: ASRQQGAFSYEQY

j_call: TRBJ2-3
v_call: TRBV4-1
clone_size: -
cdr3_aa: ASSRISGFSLTDTQY

j_call: TRBJ1-2
v_call: TRBV2
clone_size: -
cdr3_aa: ASGQDRGGYGYT

j_call: TRBJ1-1
v_call: TRBV30
clone_size: -
cdr3_aa: AWSRFGSQANTEAF

j_call: TRBJ1-6
v_call: TRBV7-2
clone_size: -
cdr3_aa: ASSLSGGSGNSPLH

j_call: TRBJ2-2
v_call: TRBV5-1
clone_size: -
cdr3_aa: ASSYLPGVTGAGELF

j_call: TRBJ2-7
v_call: TRBV27
clone_size: few
cdr3_aa: ASRSRGGRFYEQY

j_call: TRBJ1-2
v_call: TRBV30
clone_size: -
cdr3_aa: AWSKGNNYGYT

j_call: TRBJ2-2
v_call: TRBV5-1
clone_size: -
cdr3_aa: ASSSIGFNRYTGELF

j_call: TRBJ1-5
v_call: TRBV6-2/TRBV6-3
clone_size: -
cdr3_aa: ASSYWGGNQPQH

j_call: TRBJ1-2
v_call: TRBV7-9
clone_size: -
cdr3_aa: ASSLAGGKGYT

j_call: TRBJ1-2
v_call: TRBV11-2
clone_size: -
cdr3_aa: ASSLGTGHGYT

j_call: TRBJ2-7
v_call: TRBV19
clone_size: -
cdr3_aa: ASSMDGSSYEQY

j_call: TRBJ2-7
v_call: TRBV3-1/TRBV3-2
clone_size: -
cdr3_aa: ASSQEGISGNEQY